Each of the 24 T cell receptor beta chains below was sequenced from the same sample in a study of T cells in Graves' hyperthyroidism and ophthalmopathy. The TCR beta CDR3 regions underwent amplification using RNA transcripts as the source. The TCR CDR3 was amplified in a first-round RT-PCR using the HTBI primer set. TCRdb passed the multiplex PCR reads through MiXCR, listing each CDR3 protein once. The sample holds hundreds of thousands of distinct CDR3 sequences, around 15% seen once. The sequenced sample was blood. These TCRs come from a woman aged 18-35 years with Graves' hyperthyroidism.

The V and J genes are TRBV11-2 and TRBJ1-6, with D hard to call. The CDR3 consists of 15 residues. The V gene lost 1 base and the J gene lost 7 bases, with 11 bases spanning the gap. Germline CDR1 is SGHAT and CDR2 is FQNNGV. DNA of the CDR3: TGTGCCAGCAGCTTAGTAAGTGGGATGAATTCACCCCTCCACTTT. It yields the protein CASSLVSGMNSPLHF.

In its sample, this clonotype was seen many times. CDR3 sequence: CASSVDSGEGYYGYTF. DNA of the CDR3: TGTGCCAGCAGCGTTGACTCGGGAGAGGGCTACTATGGCTACACCTTC. The chain couples TRBV9 to TRBJ1-2; D call uncertain. CDR1 SGDLS and CDR2 YYNGEE come from the germline V gene. The V gene lost 2 bases and the J gene lost 3 bases, with 17 bases spanning the gap. The CDR3 runs 16 residues.

This clonotype was found a few times. The CDR3 is CASSFKMLAEYNEQFF. CDR3 nucleotide sequence: TGTGCCAGCAGCTTTAAAATGCTAGCGGAATACAATGAGCAGTTCTTC. The V gene is TRBV5-4, the J gene TRBJ2-1; 7 bases align to TRBD2. This CDR3 region has 16 residues. V shed 2 bases, J shed 4 bases, and the junction held 9 bases outside the gene matches. Germline V gene data show CDR1 as SGHNT and CDR2 as YYREEE (reference sequence).

This chain connects TRBV4-1 to TRBJ2-7, with D perhaps TRBD2 (5 bases). The V gene's germline CDR1 is MGHRA and CDR2 YSYEKL. The V end was cut by 0 bases, the J end by 6 bases, with 18 bases between. This CDR3 is 16 amino acids long. The CDR3 sequence is CASSQDRSFIRGEQYF. CDR3 in DNA: TGCGCCAGCAGCCAAGATAGGTCGTTTATCCGGGGCGAGCAGTACTTC.

This clonotype was detected ten times or more. The chain uses TRBV3-1 and TRBJ2-3; 8 bases agree with TRBD2. CDR3 length: 16 residues. Trimming removed 2 bases from V and 5 bases from J; junction bases left unmatched: 9. CDR1 is LGHDT, CDR2 YNNKEL, per germline (reference sequence). The CDR3 region is CASSQLREGRVDTQYF. The CDR3 bases are TGTGCCAGCAGCCAATTACGGGAGGGCCGAGTAGATACGCAGTATTTT.

In this sample, this clonotype turned up many times. This sequence joins TRBV3-1 and TRBJ1-2, with D hard to call. The CDR3 loop spans 16 amino acids. V shed 0 bases and J shed 0 bases, with 11 bases lying between them. The V gene's germline CDR1 is LGHDT and CDR2 YNNKEL (reference sequence). This CDR3 reads CASSQDSSGPNYGYTF. DNA of the CDR3: TGTGCCAGCAGCCAAGATTCTTCGGGCCCTAACTATGGCTACACCTTC.

This clonotype was seen at least ten times. This sequence joins TRBV11-2 and TRBJ2-7, with no clear D. V gave up 3 bases and J gave up 6 bases, with 9 bases separating them. The CDR3 sequence is 12 residues long. From germline, CDR1 is SGHAT and CDR2 FQNNGV. DNA for the CDR3: TGTGCCAGCAGCTTCGGCCCTAGCGAGCAGTACTTC. It codes for CASSFGPSEQYF.

This chain links TRBV7-9 with TRBJ2-7; D could derive from TRBD1 or TRBD2 (5 bases each). The V gene's germline CDR1 is SEHNR and CDR2 FQNEAQ (reference sequence). This CDR3 contains 15 residues. Trimming cost V 4 bases and J 0 bases, with 13 bases left between them. In nucleotides, the CDR3 is TGTGCCAGCAGCTCGGGGACGGCGTTCTCCTACGAGCAGTACTTC. It specifies CASSSGTAFSYEQYF.

The V and J genes are TRBV16 and TRBJ2-2; D unresolved. Per germline, CDR1 KGHSY and CDR2 FQNENV. The CDR3 extends over 14 amino acids. V gave up 2 bases and J gave up 5 bases, with 9 bases separating them. DNA of the CDR3: TGTGCCAGCAGCCAAATGACGGCTACCGGGGAGCTGTTTTTT. Protein product: CASSQMTATGELFF.

The chain joins TRBV7-9 to TRBJ2-2; maybe TRBD2 (6 bases). From germline, CDR1 is SEHNR and CDR2 FQNEAQ (reference sequence). There are 14 residues in the CDR3. With 10 bases removed from V and 4 bases from J, the gap between germline ends came to 16 bases. The CDR3 reads CANTRGTSTGELFF. For the CDR3, the DNA is TGTGCCAACACCCGCGGGACGAGCACCGGGGAGCTGTTTTTT.

This clonotype was observed at least ten times. The V and J genes are TRBV6-1 and TRBJ1-6, with 7 bases identical to TRBD1. The CDR3 extends over 15 amino acids. Trimming cost V 5 bases and J 9 bases; bases outside gene matches: 10. Germline CDR1 and CDR2: MNHNS and SASEGT. CDR3 sequence reads: CASSFATGEGSPLHF. CDR3 nucleotides: TGTGCCAGCAGTTTTGCCACAGGGGAAGGTTCACCCCTCCACTTT.

The V call is TRBV28, the J call TRBJ2-7, with D perhaps assigned TRBD1 or TRBD2 (5 bases each). There are 15 residues in the CDR3. V lost 5 bases and J lost 4, with 18 bases in between. Germline values: CDR1 MDHEN, CDR2 SYDVKM. The DNA of the CDR3 is TGTGCCAGCAGTCAACCGGGACCTCGACCTTACGAGCAGTACTTC. It specifies CASSQPGPRPYEQYF.

This clonotype was detected many times. This sequence joins TRBV27 and TRBJ1-2; no definite D call. V gave up 2 bases and J gave up 4 bases, with 8 bases separating them. The CDR3 is made up of 13 amino acids. Germline loops: CDR1 MNHEY, CDR2 SMNVEV (reference sequence). Written as DNA, the CDR3 is TGTGCCAGCAGTTTAAGGCAGACCTATGGCTACACCTTC. Protein: CASSLRQTYGYTF.

This clonotype was seen ten or more times. The chain combines TRBV6-1 with TRBJ2-1, with D unclear. V was cut by 6 bases and J by 4 bases, with 13 bases left in between. There are 14 residues in the CDR3. Germline V gives CDR1 MNHNS, CDR2 SASEGT. In nucleotides, the CDR3 is TGTGCCAGCAGCTCCAAGGTGGCGTACAATGAGCAGTTCTTC. This sequence encodes CASSSKVAYNEQFF.

This clonotype was seen only a few times. Likely a read error: the CDR3 ends without its conserved phenylalanine or tryptophan. V gene TRBV12-3 or TRBV12-4 combines with J gene TRBJ1-1; D gene ambiguous. This CDR3 comprises 15 residues. Deletions cut 3 bases from V and 3 bases from J, with 14 bases between. The CDR3, as DNA: TGTGCCAGCAGTTTCTCCTCGACTTTGGACACTGAAGCTTTCCTT. It translates to CASSFSSTLDTEAFL.

This clonotype was detected only a few times. The chain links TRBV9 to TRBJ2-3; D gene unclear. The germline gives CDR1 SGDLS, CDR2 YYNGEE. With 0 bases removed from V and 1 base from J, the gap between germline ends came to 15 bases. The CDR3 runs 17 residues. CDR3 sequence: CASSVGTGPRRTDTQYF. Here the CDR3 DNA reads TGTGCCAGCAGCGTAGGAACTGGCCCCCGCCGCACAGATACGCAGTATTTT. Full variable domain (rest looked up from reference TRBV9 and TRBJ2-3): DSGVTQTPKHLITATGQRVTLRCSPRSGDLSVYWYQQSLDQGLQFLIQYYNGEERAKGNILERFSAQQFPDLHSELNLSSLELGDSALYFCASSVGTGPRRTDTQYFGPGTRLTVL.

V gene TRBV2 combines with J gene TRBJ1-3, with D uncertain. The CDR3 consists of 16 residues. CDR1 is SNHLY, CDR2 FYNNEI, per germline. V lost 2 bases and J lost 2, with 13 bases in between. The CDR3 DNA reads TGTGCCAGCAGTGAAACCGGGAATTTTCCTGGAAACACCATATATTTT. Protein product: CASSETGNFPGNTIYF.

This clonotype was counted ten times or more. This sequence joins TRBV6-6 and TRBJ2-7; no clear D. The CDR3 is 11 residues long. Deletions cut 2 bases from V and 5 bases from J, with 4 bases between. In germline, CDR1 is MNHNY, CDR2 SVGAGI (reference sequence). DNA for the CDR3: TGTGCCAGCAGTTACGGACACGAGCAGTACTTC. Its protein is CASSYGHEQYF.

This clonotype has at least ten counts. This chain connects TRBV7-8 to TRBJ2-3, with D perhaps matching TRBD2 (6 bases). The CDR3 spans 14 residues. V was trimmed by 2 bases and J by 6 bases, leaving 12 bases between them. Per germline, CDR1 SGHVS and CDR2 FQNEAQ. CDR3 sequence reads: CASSLSSAIDTQYF. CDR3 nucleotide sequence: TGTGCCAGCAGCTTATCTAGCGCAATTGATACGCAGTATTTT.

This clonotype was seen at least ten times. This chain links TRBV7-9 with TRBJ2-7; D is perhaps TRBD1 (6 bases). In germline, CDR1 is SEHNR, CDR2 FQNEAQ (reference sequence). Trimming stripped 5 bases from V and 2 bases from J, with 13 bases between. This CDR3 is 14 amino acids long. In DNA form, the CDR3 reads TGTGCCAGCAGCGCAACAGGGAACCCCTACGAGCAGTACTTC. It encodes CASSATGNPYEQYF.

CDR3 coding DNA: TGCGCCAGCAGCCAAGCGGCCCAGGGACAGGGGGCTAACGAGCAGTACTTC. The encoded protein is CASSQAAQGQGANEQYF. V gene TRBV4-1 combines with J gene TRBJ2-7, with 12 bases identical to TRBD1. CDR3 size: 17 residues. Germline trimming cut 1 base from V and 5 bases from J; bases unmatched to any gene: 9. Germline V CDR1 and CDR2: MGHRA, YSYEKL.

This clonotype was detected many times. The rearrangement joins TRBV11-2 to TRBJ2-2; the match to TRBD2 covers 7 bases. The V gene end was trimmed by 7 bases and the J gene end by 0 bases; junction bases not matched to a gene: 5. Germline loops: CDR1 SGHAT, CDR2 FQNNGV. The CDR3 contains 15 residues. CDR3 amino acids: CASKRLASNTGELFF. CDR3 DNA sequence: TGTGCCAGCAAGAGACTAGCCTCGAACACCGGGGAGCTGTTTTTT.

The sample holds many counts of this clonotype. For the CDR3, the DNA is TGTGCCAGCAGTTTATCAGGGACAGCCTCACAGCCCCAGCATTTT. This gives the protein CASSLSGTASQPQHF. The chain links TRBV28 to TRBJ1-5; 7 bases fit TRBD1. The CDR3 runs 15 residues. The trim removed 1 base at V and 7 bases at J, leaving 7 bases unmatched. Germline CDR1 and CDR2: MDHEN and SYDVKM.

The chain combines TRBV7-3 with TRBJ2-5, with 8 positions matching TRBD1. The CDR3 loop spans 13 amino acids. Germline lookup yields CDR1 SGHTA and CDR2 FQGTGA. J was trimmed by 6 bases and V by 5 bases; bases with no gene match: 5. Here the CDR3 DNA reads TGTGCCAGCAGCGCAAGACAGGGGAAGACCCAGTACTTC. Its translation is CASSARQGKTQYF.